A selection of T cell receptor beta chains follows, all from one sample in a study of shared clonotypes between healthy human individuals. Method: immunoSEQ multiplex PCR; TCRdb's copy keeps in-frame clones and lacks some. Among 850,000 to 1,100,000 clones listed, 70% to 85% were seen once. The sequenced sample was memory CD4+ T cells from PBMCs. The receptors originated from a man aged 18 to 30 in good health. Some clones in this sample may be carry-over from other donors' samples. The conserved cysteine and the conserved F or W are not part of the CDR3 here. The order of the fields is V gene, J gene, CDR3 protein.

V: TRBV5-1
J: TRBJ2-2
CDR3: ASSLAGYTGELF

V: TRBV5-1
J: TRBJ2-7
CDR3: ASSLAGTSTYEQY

V: TRBV2
J: TRBJ1-1
CDR3: AGSQEGYTEAF

V: TRBV5-4
J: TRBJ2-3
CDR3: ASSSRDRVADTQY

V: TRBV15
J: TRBJ2-2
CDR3: ATSKGHPTGELF

V: TRBV5-1
J: TRBJ2-2
CDR3: ASSLANTGELF

V: TRBV5-4
J: TRBJ2-7
CDR3: ASSGPRLAGGPYEQY

V: TRBV7-9
J: TRBJ1-1
CDR3: ASSRPTGGGNTEAF

V: TRBV5-4
J: TRBJ1-1
CDR3: ASSLVGGLDEAF

V: TRBV6-5
J: TRBJ1-1
CDR3: ASKVQAGVSAEAF

V: TRBV18
J: TRBJ2-3
CDR3: ASSDGHPSTDTQY

V: TRBV28
J: TRBJ1-2
CDR3: ASSWGGQTPYGYT

V: TRBV5-1
J: TRBJ1-5
CDR3: ASSPDRGGQPQH

V: TRBV9
J: TRBJ2-5
CDR3: ASSETGRYQETQY

V: TRBV29-1
J: TRBJ1-1
CDR3: SVVPGRNTEAF

V: TRBV7-3
J: TRBJ2-3
CDR3: ASSFQGSGRRDTQY

V: TRBV7-9
J: TRBJ2-5
CDR3: ASSHGTSGRFETQY

V: TRBV6-5
J: TRBJ1-1
CDR3: ASSYSTGGTEAF

V: TRBV10-3
J: TRBJ2-7
CDR3: AISPGTSGRANHEQY

V: TRBV2
J: TRBJ2-5
CDR3: ASSGGTGGQETQY